The entry below describes one T cell receptor (beta chain). Generated by immunoSEQ multiplex PCR, the TCRdb table keeps only in-frame clones and is missing some. This sample yields 50,000 to 80,000 clones, of which around nine tenths are seen a single time; about 9.7% belongs to the top ten. The entry originates in a study of blood T cell repertoires in COVID-19. Trimming removed 0 bases at V and 5 bases at J, with 19 bases between. The germline gives CDR1 MGHRA, CDR2 YSYEKL. The CDR3 is 17 amino acids. The sequenced sample was peripheral blood. The sequence came from a woman aged 80 or over with active COVID-19. V and J are TRBV4-1 and TRBJ1-2; perhaps TRBD1 as D (5 bases). CDR3 in DNA: TGCGCCAGCAGCCAAGATCCACATCCCGGGGGGGGGTATGGCTACACCTTC. This translates into CASSQDPHPGGGYGYTF.